This TCR beta chain was identified in a study of PD-L1 blockade in urothelial cancer. Background on the study: About 85% of the roughly 30 patients were males with bladder-origin urothelial cancer. The median number of T cells present in blood samples was roughly 140,000. Analysis of blood occurred 3 weeks (second dose) and 6 weeks after treatment start.

Assay: immunoSEQ multiplex PCR; the TCRdb copy retains only in-frame clones and omits some. The sample contains some 84,000 clones, 82% of which appear only once. Sampling of each patient yielded between 1 and 8 specimens, collected pretreatment and on-treatment. This receptor was obtained from a man aged 65 to 85 with urothelial cancer. Sequencing was performed on PBMCs, taken around atezolizumab (anti-PD-L1) treatment.

In nucleotides, the CDR3 is TGTGCCACCAGCAGAGGGGGACAGGGGGAAGTGTTGATCGATCAGCCCCAGCATTTT. This codes for CATSRGGQGEVLIDQPQHF. The rearrangement uses TRBV15 and TRBJ1-5; 11 nucleotides match TRBD1. CDR3 size: 19 residues. Germline V gene sequence: CDR1 LNHNV, CDR2 YYDKDF (reference sequence). J gave up 5 bases and V 1 base, and 13 bases lay outside the gene matches.